These 28 T cell receptor beta chains share one sample of origin, sequenced in a study of CD8 T cells in ankylosing spondylitis. MiXCR, run by TCRdb on the 5' RACE reads, gives a single entry per CDR3 protein. Altogether around 210,000 distinct CDR3 sequences are present, 7.5% to 9.5% being singletons, with the ten largest covering about 5%. Material: blood, either unsorted or a sorted T cell fraction (not recorded which). These TCRs come from a female donor with ankylosing spondylitis or in good health (not recorded which).

This clonotype showed up just a few times. This chain connects TRBV20-1 to TRBJ1-2; D might be TRBD1 (5 bases). The germline V and J ends were trimmed by 5 bases and 12 bases, with 7 bases remaining between them. The CDR3 runs 8 residues. From germline, CDR1 is DFQATT and CDR2 SNEGSKA (reference sequence). DNA of the CDR3: TGCAGTGCTGCAGGGAACACCTTC. This translates into CSAAGNTF.

At least ten counts were recorded for this clonotype. As DNA, the CDR3 is TGTGCCAGCAGTCCAAGGGGGAGGGGGAACACCGGGGAGCTGTTTTTT. Translation gives CASSPRGRGNTGELFF. V is TRBV12-3 or TRBV12-4 and J is TRBJ2-2; tentative D call: TRBD2 (7 bases). Trimming cost V 5 bases and J 1 base, with 14 bases left between them. CDR3 length: 16 amino acids.

This clonotype was seen more than once but under ten times. This chain joins TRBV12-3 or TRBV12-4 and TRBJ2-6; D may be TRBD1 (6 bases). The CDR3 loop spans 16 amino acids. V was clipped by 10 bases and J by 2 bases, with 18 bases between them. DNA for the CDR3: TGTGCCACCCAGGGGACGAGTAAGACTGGGGCCAACGTCCTGACTTTC. Amino acids: CATQGTSKTGANVLTF.

On this clonotype itself: With a much larger clone just one base away, this may be a read error. This chain connects TRBV4-3 to TRBJ2-2; D assignment may be TRBD1 or TRBD2 (6 bases each). The V end was cut by 1 base, the J end by 5 bases, with 14 bases between. The CDR3 is 16 amino acids. Per the germline V gene, CDR1 is LGHNA and CDR2 is YSLEER. The DNA of the CDR3 is TGCGCCAGCAGCCAAGGGGGACACAGCGGGACCGGGGAGCTGTTTTTT. Its protein product is CASSQGGHSGTGELFF.

This clonotype appeared a few times. The CDR3 bases are TGTGCCAGCAGTACTCCGGGACCGATTGTCTACGAGCAGTACTTC. Its protein is CASSTPGPIVYEQYF. The gene calls are TRBV6-4 and TRBJ2-7; D may correspond to TRBD1 or TRBD2 (5 bases each). Germline V gene lookup returns CDR1 MRHNA and CDR2 SNTAGT. V was trimmed by 5 bases and J by 3 bases, leaving 17 bases between them. This CDR3 region has 15 residues.

The sample holds many counts of this clonotype. The chain links TRBV15 to TRBJ2-1; D call uncertain. The CDR3 has 15 residues. Trimming cost V 0 bases and J 8 bases, with 14 bases left between them. Germline CDR1 is LNHNV and CDR2 is YYDKDF (reference sequence). The CDR3: CATSRDSMEGDEQFF. CDR3 nucleotides: TGTGCCACCAGCAGAGATAGCATGGAAGGCGATGAGCAGTTCTTC.

Many counts were recorded for this clonotype. The chain has TRBV3-1 and TRBJ2-1; TRBD2 matches 8 bases. The CDR3 runs to 14 residues. After removal of 4 bases from V and 9 bases from J, the junction contained 8 bases not matched to a gene. Per the germline V gene, CDR1 is LGHDT and CDR2 is YNNKEL (reference sequence). The CDR3 spells CASSPWREVPEQFF. The CDR3 nucleotides read TGTGCCAGCAGCCCATGGCGGGAGGTTCCTGAGCAGTTCTTC.

This clonotype has just a few counts. The V gene is TRBV30, the J gene TRBJ1-2; D is unclear. The CDR3 runs 12 residues. Germline lookup yields CDR1 GTSNPN and CDR2 SVGIG (reference sequence). Trimming pared 7 bases from V and 3 bases from J, leaving 12 bases between. CDR3 sequence (DNA): TGTGCCTTGATGGGTGTATACTATGGCTACACCTTC. This sequence encodes CALMGVYYGYTF.

This clonotype has only a few counts. The chain is built from TRBV20-1 and TRBJ2-7, with 10 bases lining up with TRBD1. Germline V gene sequence: CDR1 DFQATT, CDR2 SNEGSKA (reference sequence). The CDR3 covers 14 residues. Losses at the gene ends were 3 bases for V and 2 bases for J; bases not matched to a gene: 4. The CDR3 bases are TGCAGTGCTAGGGCCGGGACAGGGGCCTACGAGCAGTACTTC. This sequence encodes CSARAGTGAYEQYF.

The chain combines TRBV7-2 with TRBJ1-1; no firm D call. V was clipped by 1 base and J by 1 base, with 10 bases between them. There are 15 residues in the CDR3. The germline CDR1 and CDR2 sequences are SGHTA and FQGNSA. This CDR3 reads CASSLVWRANTEAFF. The CDR3 DNA reads TGTGCCAGCAGCTTAGTATGGCGGGCGAACACTGAAGCTTTCTTT.

This clonotype was counted many times. The chain joins TRBV7-9 to TRBJ2-1; D not resolved. Germline loops: CDR1 SEHNR, CDR2 FQNEAQ (reference sequence). The CDR3 loop spans 13 amino acids. Trimming stripped 2 bases from V and 4 bases from J, with 6 bases between. The CDR3 DNA follows: TGTGCCAGCAGCTTAAGCGATTACAATGAGCAGTTCTTC. The encoded protein is CASSLSDYNEQFF.

The sample holds many counts of this clonotype. The rearrangement joins TRBV12-3 or TRBV12-4 to TRBJ2-3, with D tentatively TRBD2 (6 bases). The ends were cut back, 3 bases at V and 4 bases at J, with 14 bases in the middle. This CDR3 has 15 residues. CDR3 bases: TGTGCCAGCAGTTTTTACGGGAGAGGGGCAGATACGCAGTATTTT. It encodes CASSFYGRGADTQYF.

This chain joins TRBV7-9 and TRBJ2-5, with D perhaps TRBD2 (6 bases). The V gene lost 5 bases and the J gene lost 1 base, with 14 bases spanning the gap. This CDR3 has 15 amino acids. The germline CDR1 and CDR2 sequences are SEHNR and FQNEAQ (reference sequence). The chain's CDR3 is CASSPWEELQETQYF. In nucleotides, the CDR3 is TGTGCCAGCAGCCCGTGGGAGGAGCTCCAAGAGACCCAGTACTTC. The full variable domain, in which reference TRBV7-9 and TRBJ2-5 provide the parts outside the CDR3, is DTGVSQNPRHKITKRGQNVTFRCDPISEHNRLYWYRQTLGQGPEFLTYFQNEAQLEKSRLLSDRFSAERPKGSFSTLEIQRTEQGDSAMYLCASSPWEELQETQYFGPGTRLLVL.

This clonotype was counted ten times or more. The rearrangement joins TRBV5-1 to TRBJ2-2, with 8 bases aligning to TRBD1. The CDR3 runs to 15 residues. The germline V gene encodes CDR1 SGHRS and CDR2 YFSETQ. The V and J ends lost 2 bases and 3 bases, in that order; junction bases with no gene match: 3. CDR3 in amino acids: CASSFETGDTGELFF. The CDR3 bases are TGCGCCAGCAGCTTCGAGACAGGGGACACCGGGGAGCTGTTTTTT.

The sample holds many counts of this clonotype. The chain couples TRBV12-3 or TRBV12-4 to TRBJ2-1; perhaps TRBD2 as D (5 bases). V lost 3 bases and J lost 14, with 20 bases in between. CDR3 size: 14 residues. The chain's CDR3 is CASSFGSSSETEFF. The CDR3 nucleotides read TGTGCCAGCAGTTTTGGGAGCTCCTCAGAAACAGAGTTCTTC.

This clonotype appeared many times. A junction end diverges from the germline sequence, so it may reflect a read error. The chain has TRBV7-8 and TRBJ2-1; the D is unclear. This CDR3 spans 8 amino acids. CDR1 and CDR2 (germline): SGHVS, FQNEAQ. CDR3 in DNA: TGTGCCAGCAGCTTAAATAAGTTC. Encoded protein: CASSLNKF.

This clonotype has ten or more counts. This rearrangement joins TRBV6-6 to TRBJ2-1; D unclear. Germline CDR1 MNHNY, CDR2 SVGAGI (reference sequence). CDR3 length equals 13 residues. With 7 bases removed from V and 1 base from J, the gap between germline ends came to 8 bases. For the CDR3, the DNA is TGTGCCAGCACTCTCGGGTCCTACAATGAGCAGTTCTTC. It is translated as CASTLGSYNEQFF.

This clonotype was counted many times. The chain combines TRBV5-1 with TRBJ2-2, with D possibly being TRBD2 (6 bases). V lost 6 bases and J 0 bases, leaving 15 bases between the germline ends. Germline loops: CDR1 SGHRS, CDR2 YFSETQ. This CDR3 has 16 residues. CDR3 region: CASKLGRPANTGELFF. The CDR3 bases are TGCGCCAGCAAGCTAGGGAGGCCCGCGAACACCGGGGAGCTGTTTTTT.

This clonotype was counted many times. The chain couples TRBV29-1 to TRBJ1-3, with D uncertain. Trimming cost V 2 bases and J 0 bases, with 8 bases left between them. Germline V CDR1 and CDR2: SQVTM, ANQGSEA. The CDR3 is 14 amino acids. CDR3 bases: TGCAGCGTTGAATCGCAGGTCTCTGGAAACACCATATATTTT. Residues: CSVESQVSGNTIYF.

The gene calls are TRBV18 and TRBJ1-1, with D unclear. The CDR3 consists of 16 residues. Trimming shortened V by 6 bases and J by 1 base, and 18 bases separated the two germline ends. The germline V gene has CDR1 KGHSH and CDR2 LQKENI. CDR3 DNA sequence: TGTGCCAGCTCGACGACGACGTCCCGGCAGAACACTGAAGCTTTCTTT. It codes for CASSTTTSRQNTEAFF.

This clonotype was counted many times. The chain couples TRBV14 to TRBJ2-1; a weak D match, TRBD1 (5 bases). The CDR3 extends over 16 amino acids. In germline, CDR1 is SGHDN, CDR2 FVKESK. Trimming removed 3 bases at V and 0 bases at J, with 12 bases between. The CDR3, as DNA: TGTGCCAGCAGCCACATAACAGGTATCTCCTACAATGAGCAGTTCTTC. It translates to CASSHITGISYNEQFF.

This clonotype was observed at least ten times. V is TRBV5-5 and J is TRBJ2-2; D remains ambiguous. From germline, CDR1 is SGHKS and CDR2 YYEKEE (reference sequence). The CDR3 extends over 15 amino acids. Trimming took 2 bases from V and 5 from J, leaving 13 bases between them. The CDR3 DNA follows: TGTGCCAGCAGCTTTGAAACCGAATTAACCGGGGAGCTGTTTTTT. It codes for CASSFETELTGELFF.

This clonotype was recorded a few times. The rearrangement joins TRBV7-2 to TRBJ2-1; 7 bases align to TRBD2. Germline V gene data show CDR1 as SGHTA and CDR2 as FQGNSA. This CDR3 comprises 12 residues. Trimming at V came to 11 bases and at J to 7 bases, leaving 8 bases not matched to a gene. The CDR3 sequence: CAGGLGRNEQFF. CDR3 DNA sequence: TGTGCCGGAGGACTCGGGAGGAATGAGCAGTTCTTC.

This clonotype was seen repeatedly, ten times or more. The chain combines TRBV3-1 with TRBJ2-1, with TRBD2 matching over 7 bases. This CDR3 has 15 residues. The germline CDR1 and CDR2 sequences are LGHDT and YNNKEL (reference sequence). Losses at the gene ends were 1 base for V and 6 bases for J; bases not matched to a gene: 6. Written as DNA, the CDR3 is TGTGCCAGCAGCCAAGTAGCGGGCCGCGGCAATGAGCAGTTCTTC. Translated, it gives CASSQVAGRGNEQFF.

This clonotype was seen at least ten times. This chain connects TRBV20-1 to TRBJ2-3; D is unresolved. Per germline, CDR1 DFQATT and CDR2 SNEGSKA (reference sequence). V lost 1 base to trimming and J lost 2 bases, with 10 bases between them. This CDR3 comprises 14 residues. The CDR3 sequence is CSARGDSPTDTQYF. The CDR3 nucleotides read TGCAGTGCTAGAGGTGACTCCCCCACAGATACGCAGTATTTT.

This clonotype was seen at least ten times. The DNA of the CDR3 is TGTGCCAGCAGTCGCCAACTAGCGGAGGGCAATGAGCAGTTCTTC. Amino acid sequence: CASSRQLAEGNEQFF. The chain employs TRBV28 and TRBJ2-1, with TRBD2 matching over 8 bases. The V and J ends lost 5 bases and 6 bases, in that order; junction bases with no gene match: 9. Germline V CDR1 and CDR2: MDHEN, SYDVKM. The CDR3 consists of 15 residues.

Comments on this clonotype: Possible read error: a much larger clone is one base away. The rearrangement uses TRBV7-8 and TRBJ2-5; D not certain. Looked up from germline, CDR1 is SGHVS and CDR2 is FQNEAQ. This CDR3 spans 13 amino acids. The CDR3 DNA reads TGTGCCAGCAGCTCCCATAAATTAGAGATCCAGTACTTC. It specifies CASSSHKLEIQYF.

This clonotype was counted a few times. This sequence joins TRBV7-6 and TRBJ2-7; D uncertain. Germline values: CDR1 SGHVS, CDR2 FNYEAQ. This CDR3 comprises 13 residues. V was trimmed by 6 bases and J by 3 bases, leaving 12 bases between them. Written as DNA, the CDR3 is TGTGCCAGCAGTTTGTCGACATTCTACGAGCAGTACTTC. Translation gives CASSLSTFYEQYF. The complete variable domain, with remaining parts taken from reference TRBV7-6 and TRBJ2-7, reads GAGVSQSPRYKVTKRGQDVALRCDPISGHVSLYWYRQALGQGPEFLTYFNYEAQQDKSGLPNDRFSAERPEGSISTLTIQRTEQRDSAMYRCASSLSTFYEQYFGPGTRLTVT.